This record looks at one T cell receptor (beta chain) sequence and its context. It has no known antigen specificity. Nothing much larger sits one base from this clone, and base qualities are not available. Whole blood was collected in K2EDTA tubes by collaborating institutions according to the institutions' own protocols. For TCRbeta analysis, collaborators shipped samples as frozen whole blood, isolated PBMCs, or DNA extracted from either of those sample types. For CDR1 and CDR2, the germline V gene lists MGHRA and YSYEKL. Trimmed from V: 0 bases; trimmed from J: 4 bases; junction bases lacking a gene match: 9. Counted from cysteine to phenylalanine, this CDR3 has 17 amino acids. The kept DNA is CDR3 alone, 51 bases in frame from the first base. The data were taken from a study of blood T cell repertoires in COVID-19 (dated by TCRdb to the early 2020s). A note on the overall study: Samples covering the acute and convalescent phases of COVID-19 were provided by collaborators in the United States, Italy and Spain. The prospective study material was composed of cDNA or gDNA derived from T cells, B-cell-depleted T cells, or PBMCs. Subjects who had been exposed to COVID-19, were actively infected with it, or had recovered from it provided the deeply sampled blood TCRbeta repertoires that made up the dataset. The repertoires were made available in a free public database intended to serve as a resource for research on the immune response to SARS-CoV-2. The samples were drawn from two sources: the first 160 participants of the ongoing ImmuneRACE study, and over 950 subjects contributed by 6 global collaborators. A de-identified subject ID, COVID-19 status, age in years and sex were almost always included in the sample metadata. Where HLA class I and class II types were available, the types were taken from metadata supplied by the sample provider, not from assay-based typing. Here is what the overall study found, with its caveats: How much clinical and demographic metadata was included differed by source and by participant, and the metadata was provided uncurated.

TCRbeta CDR3 regions were amplified from genomic DNA using the immunoSEQ Assay, a bias-controlled multiplex PCR. In the source study's methods: The number of nucleated cells in each sample was estimated from the amplification of reference gene primers within the assay. Sequence reads were collapsed and filtered to measure the absolute abundance of every unique TCRbeta CDR3 rearrangement. For each sample, productive Simpson clonality was calculated as the square root of Simpson's diversity index across productive rearrangements. Entries here come from immuneACCESS through TCRdb and include only in-frame sequences with V and J called. Some clones fail to appear in such tables; in the studies checked, an unresolved V gene covers under half of the shortfall, and the cause of the remainder is unknown. That table gives V, J and clone size, and the DNA gave D and trimming. This sample has 300,000 or so clones in its table, and approximately 86% of those were observed once. Over 1% of the sample is held by the ten biggest clonotypes.

The sequence was obtained from a man between 65 and 85 years old with acute or convalescent COVID-19. The sequencing sample was made of peripheral blood. The V and J genes are TRBV4-1 and TRBJ2-1, and 7 junction bases match TRBD2. The sequenced DNA: TGCGCCAGCAGCCAAGAGGGGGGGACTCCGCCTTACAATGAGCAGTTCTTC. The resulting protein is CASSQEGGTPPYNEQFF.